This TCR beta chain was sequenced in a study of neurological immune-mediated disorders. Study-level findings and limits: Subjects shared no identical expanded-clone CDR3 amino acid sequences, suggesting private TCR-beta repertoires in all groups.

There are many counts of this clonotype. Its antigen remains unknown. Trimming removed 0 bases from V and 0 bases from J, with 10 bases in between. The germline CDR1 and CDR2 sequences are DFQATT and SNEGSKA (reference sequence). The CDR3 extends over 15 amino acids. The cDNA came from 5'RACE, which used 10-nucleotide random UMIs. Whenever a sequencing run was performed, it yielded over 170 million TCR-beta sequences from 15-18 subjects. TCRdb analysed the 5' RACE reads with MiXCR anew, one entry per CDR3 protein. Here the sample spans about 120,000 distinct CDR3 sequences, roughly 3.4% being singletons.

Specimen: PBMCs. The TCR comes from a woman aged 30 to 39 with multiple sclerosis. The chain employs TRBV20-1 and TRBJ2-3; D is unclear. The CDR3 protein is CSARDLLRSTDTQYF. The CDR3 nucleotides are TGCAGTGCTAGAGATCTCCTGCGGAGCACAGATACGCAGTATTTT.